This record concerns one TCR beta chain sequence. Its specificity is not known. The data were obtained in a study of graft-versus-host responses after intestinal transplantation. Assay used: immunoSEQ multiplex PCR; TCRdb lists only in-frame clones, some missing. In the table there are approximately 15,000 clones, just under 70% of which are singletons. Processed graft tissue released its intraepithelial and lamina propria lymphocytes. Overall study findings and caveats: Researchers found GvH clones in recipient marrow, and some showed up first in ileum or blood.

V was cut by 0 bases and J by 1 base, with 9 bases left in between. CDR1 and CDR2 from the germline V gene are SGHVS and FNYEAQ. The CDR3 consists of 16 residues. Sample: ileum tissue, taken around 690 days after intestinal transplantation. This clonotype was sampled from a human patient who received an intestinal transplant, so some T cells may come from the graft donor. This rearrangement joins TRBV7-6 to TRBJ2-2; a possible D gene is TRBD2 (5 bases). CDR3 residues: CASSLAQAGNTGELFF. CDR3 nucleotides: TGTGCCAGCAGCTTAGCCCAGGCGGGGAACACCGGGGAGCTGTTTTTT.